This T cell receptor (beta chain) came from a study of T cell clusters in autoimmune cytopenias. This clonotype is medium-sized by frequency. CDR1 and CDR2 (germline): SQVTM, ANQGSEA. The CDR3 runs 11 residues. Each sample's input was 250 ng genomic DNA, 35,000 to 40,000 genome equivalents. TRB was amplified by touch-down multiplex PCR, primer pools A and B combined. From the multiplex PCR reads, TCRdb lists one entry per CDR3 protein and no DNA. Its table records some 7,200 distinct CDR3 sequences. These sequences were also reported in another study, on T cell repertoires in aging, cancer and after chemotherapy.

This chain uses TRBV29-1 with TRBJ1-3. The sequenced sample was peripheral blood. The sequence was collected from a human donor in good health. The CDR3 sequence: CSVGEGNTIYF.